These 9 T cell receptor beta chains came from one sample sequenced in a study of blood T cell repertoires in COVID-19. Profiling relied on immunoSEQ multiplex PCR, and the TCRdb table lists in-frame clones only, not all of them. The table has under 300,000 clones, 82% seen once; the top ten hold 9.5% to 15%. Sample: peripheral blood. The source of these receptors is a woman aged 55-69 years with active or convalescent COVID-19.

The rearrangement joins TRBV11-2 to TRBJ2-7, with TRBD1 as a possible D gene (6 bases). There are 13 residues in the CDR3. V lost 11 bases, J lost 1 base, and 15 bases lay in between. Germline V gene data show CDR1 as SGHAT and CDR2 as FQNNGV. The CDR3 nucleotides read TGTGCCGGGTCTAAGGACAGATCCTACGAGCAGTACTTC. Residues: CAGSKDRSYEQYF.

This clone appeared once. The chain recombines TRBV19 with TRBJ1-1; 8 bases map to TRBD1. Germline V gene sequence: CDR1 LNHDA, CDR2 SQIVND (reference sequence). This CDR3 region has 14 residues. Unmatched junction bases numbered 9, after V lost 7 bases and J lost 5 bases. CDR3 sequence: CASTPGQGRTEAFF. The DNA for the CDR3 is TGTGCCAGTACCCCAGGACAGGGTAGGACTGAAGCTTTCTTT.

This chain connects TRBV7-2 to TRBJ2-2; 12 nucleotides match TRBD2. The CDR3 extends over 15 amino acids. From germline, CDR1 is SGHTA and CDR2 FQGNSA. Germline trimming cut 5 bases from V and 6 bases from J; bases unmatched to any gene: 4. Here the CDR3 DNA reads TGTGCCAGCAGCCAACTAGCGGGGGGAGCCGGGGAGCTGTTTTTT. Translating it yields CASSQLAGGAGELFF. Full variable domain (remainder filled in from reference TRBV7-2 and TRBJ2-2): GAGVSQSPSNKVTEKGKDVELRCDPISGHTALYWYRQSLGQGLEFLIYFQGNSAPDKSGLPSDRFSAERTGGSVSTLTIQRTQQEDSAVYLCASSQLAGGAGELFFGEGSRLTVL.

The rearrangement uses TRBV7-2 and TRBJ1-6; the D gene is possibly TRBD1 (5 bases). Germline loops: CDR1 SGHTA, CDR2 FQGNSA. The CDR3 length is 15 residues. Trimming took off 1 base at V and 8 bases at J, with 12 bases between the two ends. The CDR3 nucleotides read TGTGCCAGCAGCTTAGTTTGGCAGGGTGATTCACCCCTCCACTTT. Protein sequence: CASSLVWQGDSPLHF.

This clone was counted once. The J gene is TRBJ1-5, the V gene TRBV5-6, with 9 bases matching TRBD1. This CDR3 is 17 amino acids long. After removal of 4 bases from V and 4 bases from J, the junction contained 12 bases not matched to a gene. Germline CDR1 SGHDT, CDR2 YYEEEE. The CDR3 region has the DNA TGTGCCAGCAGCCCAGGACCCGACAGGGGGTTGAATCAGCCCCAGCATTTT. Its translation: CASSPGPDRGLNQPQHF. The full variable domain, completed using reference TRBV5-6 and TRBJ1-5, is DAGVTQSPTHLIKTRGQQVTLRCSPKSGHDTVSWYQQALGQGPQFIFQYYEEEERQRGNFPDRFSGHQFPNYSSELNVNALLLGDSALYLCASSPGPDRGLNQPQHFGDGTRLSIL.

V is TRBV6-9 and J is TRBJ1-1, with D possibly matching TRBD1 (6 bases). Germline V gene data show CDR1 as MNHGY and CDR2 as SVAAGI. Trimming cost V 3 bases and J 3 bases, with 11 bases left between them. This CDR3 contains 14 residues. In DNA, the CDR3 is TGTGCCAGCAGTTACTGGACAGTCGACACTGAAGCTTTCTTT. Amino acids: CASSYWTVDTEAFF.

The table lists this clone with a count of one. The chain recombines TRBV7-9 with TRBJ1-2, with D possibly matching TRBD1 (5 bases). V lost 0 bases to trimming and J lost 4 bases, with 9 bases between them. Germline V gene data show CDR1 as SEHNR and CDR2 as FQNEAQ (reference sequence). This CDR3 is 14 amino acids long. CDR3 protein: CASSLAQGIYGYTF. DNA for the CDR3: TGTGCCAGCAGCTTAGCGCAGGGTATCTATGGCTACACCTTC.

The chain has TRBV7-3 and TRBJ1-3; no definite D call. Trimming stripped 5 bases from V and 4 bases from J, with 9 bases between. This CDR3 contains 13 residues. The germline gives CDR1 SGHTA, CDR2 FQGTGA. Here the CDR3 reads CASSIYPGNTIYF. CDR3 nucleotide sequence: TGTGCCAGCAGCATCTACCCAGGAAACACCATATATTTT.

The chain has TRBV5-4 and TRBJ2-5; 7 bases are shared with TRBD1. The CDR3 is 14 amino acids. Germline CDR1 is SGHNT and CDR2 is YYREEE (reference sequence). The ends lost 4 bases at V and 1 base at J; junction bases unmatched: 4. DNA for the CDR3: TGTGCCAGCAGCGGAAGACAGGGCCAAGAGACCCAGTACTTC. Translating gives CASSGRQGQETQYF.